At least ten counts were recorded for the clone carrying this T cell receptor (beta chain). There were TCR beta CDR3 regions amplified from RNA transcripts. With the HTBI primer set, the TCR CDR3 went through a first round of RT-PCR. MiXCR, run by TCRdb on the multiplex PCR reads, gives a single entry per CDR3 protein. This sample has some 510,000 distinct CDR3 sequences, with roughly 20% found just once. The data belong to a study of T cells in Graves' hyperthyroidism and ophthalmopathy. Specimen: blood. The clonotype was recovered from a man younger than 30 with Graves' hyperthyroidism.

CDR3 residues: CASSRLGQALVEGYTF. The CDR3 DNA reads TGTGCCAGCAGTAGACTGGGACAGGCCCTAGTGGAAGGCTACACCTTC. The chain uses TRBV6-1 and TRBJ1-2, with TRBD1 identical over 8 bases. CDR3 length: 16 residues. Germline V gene lookup returns CDR1 MNHNS and CDR2 SASEGT. Trimming cost V 5 bases and J 8 bases; bases outside gene matches: 16.